The 21 T cell receptor beta chains reported below all come from one sample, sequenced in a study of blood T cell repertoires in COVID-19. This table comes from immunoSEQ multiplex PCR, and its TCRdb copy is limited to in-frame clones, with some not included. Among over 100,000 clones listed, about 89% were seen once. Sequenced: peripheral blood. The origin of the receptors is a human donor with acute or convalescent COVID-19. The donor label of this sample is uncertain.

This clone was seen only once. Here the CDR3 reads CASSKEKTNEKLFF. The DNA for the CDR3 is TGTGCCAGCAGCAAGGAGAAAACTAATGAAAAACTGTTTTTT. The V gene is TRBV9, the J gene TRBJ1-4, with D unclear. CDR3 length equals 14 residues. Trimming took 4 bases from V and 1 from J, leaving 8 bases between them. Germline lookup yields CDR1 SGDLS and CDR2 YYNGEE.

The sample holds a few counts of this clone. CDR3 protein: CASSYFEVGGSQHF. As DNA, the CDR3 is TGTGCCAGCAGTTACTTTGAGGTCGGGGGATCCCAGCATTTT. This chain joins TRBV6-2 or TRBV6-3 and TRBJ1-5; D may be TRBD1 (5 bases). This CDR3 is 14 amino acids long. Trimming took off 1 base at V and 11 bases at J, with 15 bases between the two ends. Germline CDR1 reads MNHEY; CDR2 reads SVGEGT.

This chain connects TRBV14 to TRBJ1-4; D unclear. This CDR3 has 13 residues. Trimming cost V 2 bases and J 8 bases, with 9 bases left between them. CDR1 SGHDN and CDR2 FVKESK come from the germline V gene. In DNA form, the CDR3 reads TGTGCCAGCAGCCAAAATGAGAGAGAAAAACTGTTTTTT. It codes for CASSQNEREKLFF.

The chain couples TRBV7-9 to TRBJ1-2, with TRBD1 matching over 9 bases. This CDR3 has 15 residues. CDR1 and CDR2 from the germline V gene are SEHNR and FQNEAQ (reference sequence). V trimming: 5 bases; J trimming: 7 bases; junction bases outside the gene matches: 11. CDR3 bases: TGTGCCAGCAGCGCCTCACAGGGGGCAATCGGTGGCTACACCTTC. Amino acid sequence: CASSASQGAIGGYTF. Full variable domain (missing parts from reference TRBV7-9 and TRBJ1-2): DTGVSQNPRHKITKRGQNVTFRCDPISEHNRLYWYRQTLGQGPEFLTYFQNEAQLEKSRLLSDRFSAERPKGSFSTLEIQRTEQGDSAMYLCASSASQGAIGGYTFGSGTRLTVV.

V is TRBV7-9 and J is TRBJ2-1; a possible D gene is TRBD2 (6 bases). The germline CDR1 and CDR2 sequences are SEHNR and FQNEAQ (reference sequence). The CDR3 spans 16 residues. The ends were cut back, 4 bases at V and 3 bases at J, with 16 bases in the middle. CDR3 region: CASSSLPGLNYNEQFF. The DNA of the CDR3 is TGTGCCAGCAGCTCTCTTCCCGGACTAAACTACAATGAGCAGTTCTTC.

This clone was found once. V is TRBV7-3 and J is TRBJ1-1; D uncertain. The CDR3 spans 13 residues. V was clipped by 4 bases and J by 4 bases, with 10 bases between them. Germline CDR1 and CDR2: SGHTA and FQGTGA. Here the CDR3 reads CASSSDMSTEAFF. DNA of the CDR3: TGTGCCAGCAGCTCCGACATGTCCACTGAAGCTTTCTTT.

Written as DNA, the CDR3 is TGCGCCAGCAGCCACCCTAGCGGGTTGAACACCGGGGAGCTGTTTTTT. Translating it yields CASSHPSGLNTGELFF. V and J are TRBV4-3 and TRBJ2-2; TRBD2 agrees at 8 bases. The CDR3 is 16 residues long. Germline V lookup: CDR1 LGHNA, CDR2 YSLEER. J was trimmed by 1 base and V by 3 bases; bases with no gene match: 4.

V usage is TRBV28 and J usage is TRBJ1-2; TRBD1 matches 9 bases. The V segment lost 5 bases and the J segment 6 bases; nucleotides outside the gene matches: 10. Per germline, CDR1 MDHEN and CDR2 SYDVKM. The CDR3 consists of 15 residues. CDR3 protein: CASSPQDRGGHGYTF. The CDR3 nucleotides read TGTGCCAGCAGTCCACAGGACAGGGGAGGGCATGGCTACACCTTC.

The genes are TRBV5-5 and TRBJ1-6, with TRBD1 matching 7 bases. Unmatched junction bases numbered 6, after V lost 6 bases and J lost 0 bases. In germline, CDR1 is SGHKS, CDR2 YYEKEE (reference sequence). CDR3 length: 16 residues. For the CDR3, the DNA is TGTGCCAGCATGTTGACAGGGAGCTCCTATAATTCACCCCTCCACTTT. It codes for CASMLTGSSYNSPLHF.

The chain joins TRBV5-5 to TRBJ1-4, with TRBD1 as a possible D gene (5 bases). This CDR3 region has 14 residues. Germline assignment: CDR1 SGHKS and CDR2 YYEKEE (reference sequence). Trimming stripped 2 bases from V and 5 bases from J, with 10 bases between. The CDR3: CASSFSRQNEKLFF. The DNA for the CDR3 is TGTGCCAGCAGCTTCTCTCGACAGAATGAAAAACTGTTTTTT.

The CDR3, as DNA: TGTGCCAGCAGCCAAGGCGGGGTCTATGGCTACACCTTC. Translating gives CASSQGGVYGYTF. The chain couples TRBV4-2 to TRBJ1-2, with D hard to call. Germline CDR1 and CDR2: LGHNA and YNFKEQ. The CDR3 spans 13 residues. Trimming cost V 1 base and J 4 bases, with 7 bases left between them.

This clone was seen only once. The V and J genes are TRBV5-6 and TRBJ2-3; 8 nucleotides agree with TRBD1. In germline, CDR1 is SGHDT, CDR2 YYEEEE. This CDR3 comprises 14 residues. J was trimmed by 5 bases and V by 3 bases; bases with no gene match: 5. The CDR3 coding sequence is TGTGCCAGCAGCTCCTCGGACAGGGAAGATACGCAGTATTTT. Amino acid sequence: CASSSSDREDTQYF.

This clone was observed a few times. This chain links TRBV4-2 with TRBJ2-2; D is undetermined. The CDR3 sequence is 13 residues long. Between the trimmed V and J ends, which lost 0 bases and 6 bases, there was a span of 5 bases. The V gene's germline CDR1 is LGHNA and CDR2 YNFKEQ. The chain's CDR3 is CASSQDRAGELFF. In DNA, the CDR3 is TGTGCCAGCAGCCAAGATAGAGCCGGGGAGCTGTTTTTT.

The V call is TRBV6-2 or TRBV6-3, the J call TRBJ2-5; D might be TRBD1 (6 bases). Germline CDR1 reads MNHEY; CDR2 reads SVGEGT. V dropped 0 bases and J dropped 4 bases, with 9 bases sitting between them. The CDR3 has 14 amino acids. This chain's CDR3 is CASSYSGTRETQYF. The CDR3 DNA sequence: TGTGCCAGCAGTTACTCGGGGACACGAGAGACCCAGTACTTC.

The chain employs TRBV7-2 and TRBJ2-1; D call uncertain. Deletions cut 2 bases from V and 7 bases from J, with 15 bases between. CDR3 length: 15 amino acids. Germline V gives CDR1 SGHTA, CDR2 FQGNSA. In DNA, the CDR3 is TGTGCCAGCAGCTTAATTGGGTCGATCGGGAATGAGCAGTTCTTC. Residues: CASSLIGSIGNEQFF.

The genes are TRBV28 and TRBJ2-1, with TRBD1 matching 9 bases. V lost 5 bases, J lost 9 bases, and 5 bases stayed unmatched. The CDR3 consists of 13 residues. The germline gives CDR1 MDHEN, CDR2 SYDVKM. The CDR3, as DNA: TGTGCCAGCAGTCCGACAGGGGGTATTGAGCAGTTCTTC. Its protein product is CASSPTGGIEQFF.

The V call is TRBV6-6, the J call TRBJ1-3, with D hard to call. The V gene's germline CDR1 is MNHNY and CDR2 SVGAGI (reference sequence). The CDR3 consists of 16 residues. The germline V and J ends were trimmed by 0 bases and 0 bases, with 9 bases remaining between them. DNA of the CDR3: TGTGCCAGCAGTTACTCCCGGGTTAACTCTGGAAACACCATATATTTT. This gives the protein CASSYSRVNSGNTIYF.

The chain carries TRBV5-1 and TRBJ1-1; possibly TRBD1 for D (6 bases). CDR3 length: 13 amino acids. The V gene lost 5 bases and the J gene lost 4 bases, with 12 bases spanning the gap. From germline, CDR1 is SGHRS and CDR2 YFSETQ. The CDR3 DNA follows: TGCGCCAGCAGTCAAACAGGGCGCACTGAAGCTTTCTTT. Amino acids: CASSQTGRTEAFF. The full variable domain, completed using reference TRBV5-1 and TRBJ1-1, is KAGVTQTPRYLIKTRGQQVTLSCSPISGHRSVSWYQQTPGQGLQFLFEYFSETQRNKGNFPGRFSGRQFSNSRSEMNVSTLELGDSALYLCASSQTGRTEAFFGQGTRLTVV.

CDR3 coding DNA: TGTGCCAGCAGCTTCAAGATGAGCGGGGGCAATGGCTACACCTTC. Its translation is CASSFKMSGGNGYTF. This sequence joins TRBV7-2 and TRBJ1-2; tentative D call: TRBD1 (6 bases). Germline lookup yields CDR1 SGHTA and CDR2 FQGNSA. This CDR3 comprises 15 residues. Between the trimmed V and J ends, which lost 3 bases and 6 bases, there was a span of 17 bases.

The V gene is TRBV3-1 (or the pseudogene TRBV3-2), the J gene TRBJ2-3, with D hard to call. Per the germline V gene, CDR1 is LGHDT and CDR2 is YNNKEL (reference sequence). The V and J ends lost 0 bases and 4 bases respectively, with 5 bases between them. The CDR3 totals 13 residues. The CDR3 spells CASSQERSDTQYF. In DNA form, the CDR3 reads TGTGCCAGCAGCCAAGAGAGGTCAGATACGCAGTATTTT.

The rearrangement joins TRBV7-2 to TRBJ1-2; possibly TRBD1 for D (5 bases). Germline V CDR1 and CDR2: SGHTA, FQGNSA. V shed 1 base and J shed 4 bases, with 16 bases lying between them. CDR3 length: 16 residues. CDR3 loop: CASSLGMTARTYGYTF. The CDR3 DNA follows: TGTGCCAGCAGCTTAGGGATGACAGCCAGGACCTATGGCTACACCTTC.